The 18 T cell receptor beta chains reported below all come from one sample, sequenced in a study of cytomegalovirus exposure and HLA in healthy donors. 13 Jbeta primers and 60 Vbeta primers were used for the PCR. The table came from immunoSEQ multiplex PCR; TCRdb's copy has only in-frame clones and leaves some out. This sample has roughly 180,000 clones, with around 83% found just once. The sequenced material came from PBMCs. These receptors were obtained from a girl aged 2-10 years in good health and CMV-seropositive.

This clone showed up just once. This chain uses TRBV30 with TRBJ2-1; possibly TRBD2 for D (6 bases). The CDR3 runs to 17 residues. V lost 0 bases and J 0 bases, leaving 15 bases between the germline ends. Looked up from germline, CDR1 is GTSNPN and CDR2 is SVGIG (reference sequence). CDR3 protein: CAWSVPRDSSSYNEQFF. The CDR3 coding sequence is TGTGCCTGGAGTGTACCCCGGGACTCCAGCTCCTACAATGAGCAGTTCTTC.

The genes are TRBV2 and TRBJ2-5; 8 bases line up with TRBD2. This CDR3 region has 13 residues. In germline, CDR1 is SNHLY, CDR2 FYNNEI. V dropped 7 bases and J dropped 7; count of bases not matched to a gene: 8. CDR3 coding DNA: TGTGCCAGCAAACTAGCGGAGCGTTTGACCCAGTACTTC. Its translation: CASKLAERLTQYF.

The chain is built from TRBV10-1 and TRBJ2-7, with D uncertain. The length of the CDR3 is 13 residues. In germline, CDR1 is WNHNN, CDR2 SYGVQD (reference sequence). V shed 1 base and J shed 0 bases, with 4 bases lying between them. The CDR3 spells CASSELSSYEQYF. As DNA, the CDR3 is TGCGCCAGCAGTGAGTTGAGCTCCTACGAGCAGTACTTC.

This chain joins TRBV7-2 and TRBJ2-3; D gene unclear. Germline assignment: CDR1 SGHTA and CDR2 FQGNSA. Trimming cost V 5 bases and J 7 bases, with 16 bases left between them. The CDR3 contains 14 residues. CDR3 sequence (DNA): TGTGCCAGCAGCCTTCGGGTAGCCCATTATACGCAGTATTTT. This sequence encodes CASSLRVAHYTQYF.

The chain uses TRBV30 and TRBJ1-1; 7 positions agree with TRBD1. The CDR3 runs to 12 residues. Per the germline V gene, CDR1 is GTSNPN and CDR2 is SVGIG (reference sequence). The V segment lost 5 bases and the J segment 1 base; nucleotides outside the gene matches: 1. The CDR3 sequence: CAWGDRNTEAFF. The CDR3 nucleotides read TGTGCCTGGGGGGACAGGAACACTGAAGCTTTCTTT.

J is TRBJ1-5 and V is TRBV12-5; D may be TRBD1 (6 bases). V dropped 4 bases and J dropped 4 bases, with 11 bases sitting between them. Germline V CDR1 and CDR2: LGHNT, FRNRAP. This CDR3 has 14 residues. This chain's CDR3 is CASGSRDMNQPQHF. The CDR3 coding sequence is TGTGCTAGTGGTTCCCGGGACATGAATCAGCCCCAGCATTTT.

For the CDR3, the DNA is TGTGCCACCCGGACTAGCGGGAGCAATGAGCAGTTCTTC. This translates into CATRTSGSNEQFF. The chain carries TRBV19 and TRBJ2-1; 13 bases are a match to TRBD2. CDR1 is LNHDA, CDR2 SQIVND, per germline (reference sequence). This CDR3 region has 13 residues. J lost 6 bases, V lost 10 bases, and 3 bases had no gene match. The full variable domain, completed using reference TRBV19 and TRBJ2-1, is DGGITQSPKYLFRKEGQNVTLSCEQNLNHDAMYWYRQDPGQGLRLIYYSQIVNDFQKGDIAEGYSVSREKKESFPLTVTSAQKNPTAFYLCATRTSGSNEQFFGPGTRLTVL.

V gene TRBV5-1 combines with J gene TRBJ2-3; 7 bases match TRBD2. CDR3 length equals 16 residues. The V gene end was trimmed by 1 base and the J gene end by 2 bases; junction bases not matched to a gene: 7. CDR1 and CDR2 (germline): SGHRS, YFSETQ. CDR3 loop: CASSLLGRWNTDTQYF. In DNA form, the CDR3 reads TGCGCCAGCAGCTTGCTCGGGAGGTGGAACACAGATACGCAGTATTTT.

Here the CDR3 reads CASSPGLAEVYNEQFF. CDR3 nucleotide sequence: TGTGCCAGCAGCCCGGGACTAGCGGAAGTCTACAATGAGCAGTTCTTC. The chain couples TRBV11-3 to TRBJ2-1; the match to TRBD2 covers 11 bases. Germline CDR1 SGHNT, CDR2 YENEEA. V lost 5 bases, J lost 3 bases, and 6 bases stayed unmatched. The CDR3 sequence is 16 residues long.

V gene TRBV4-2 combines with J gene TRBJ1-2; the D gene is possibly TRBD1 (6 bases). Germline-derived CDR1 and CDR2 are LGHNA and YNFKEQ. The V end lost 6 bases, the J end lost 4 bases, and 15 bases lay between the germline ends. The CDR3 totals 14 residues. The CDR3 is CASRPTGLGYGYTF. The CDR3 DNA reads as TGTGCCAGCAGACCTACAGGGCTAGGCTATGGCTACACCTTC.

This chain links TRBV5-1 with TRBJ2-7; 7 bases are a match to TRBD2. Germline V gene sequence: CDR1 SGHRS, CDR2 YFSETQ. The CDR3 sequence is 14 residues long. The ends lost 6 bases at V and 1 base at J; junction bases unmatched: 7. CDR3 residues: CASKGGRESYEQYF. CDR3 in DNA: TGCGCCAGCAAGGGCGGGAGAGAGTCCTACGAGCAGTACTTC.

CDR3 residues: CASSSPGDIQYF. In nucleotides, the CDR3 is TGTGCCAGCAGCTCCCCGGGGGACATTCAGTACTTC. The rearrangement uses TRBV7-9 and TRBJ2-4, with D tentatively TRBD2 (6 bases). Looked up from germline, CDR1 is SEHNR and CDR2 is FQNEAQ (reference sequence). The V end lost 4 bases, the J end lost 8 bases, and 9 bases lay between the germline ends. There are 12 residues in the CDR3.

J is TRBJ1-6 and V is TRBV10-2; D perhaps matches TRBD1 (6 bases). Germline-derived CDR1 and CDR2 are WSHSY and SAAADI. The ends were cut back, 4 bases at V and 8 bases at J, with 15 bases in the middle. The CDR3 contains 15 residues. The CDR3 nucleotides read TGCGCCAGCAGTGTTACCCGGGACAAGCATTCACCCCTCCACTTT. It yields the protein CASSVTRDKHSPLHF.

This clone came up once. In nucleotides, the CDR3 is TGTGCCAGCAGTGTCAGGGGACGCTCTGGAAACACCATATATTTT. This sequence encodes CASSVRGRSGNTIYF. The V and J genes are TRBV6-1 and TRBJ1-3; D is possibly TRBD1 (6 bases). Germline loops: CDR1 MNHNS, CDR2 SASEGT. This CDR3 contains 15 residues. V was cut by 4 bases and J by 0 bases, with 10 bases left in between.

This rearrangement joins TRBV27 to TRBJ1-5; no clear D gene. Trimming pared 4 bases from V and 5 bases from J, leaving 15 bases between. The CDR3 has 15 amino acids. Germline CDR1 and CDR2: MNHEY and SMNVEV (reference sequence). The CDR3 sequence is CASSSGWEGDQPQHF. DNA for the CDR3: TGTGCCAGCAGTTCGGGATGGGAAGGTGATCAGCCCCAGCATTTT.

The chain is built from TRBV6-5 and TRBJ2-7, with TRBD1 matching 7 bases. The CDR3 runs to 14 residues. J gave up 2 bases and V 4 bases, and 5 bases lay outside the gene matches. CDR1 is MNHEY, CDR2 SVGAGI, per germline. CDR3 amino acids: CASSFRQGPYEQYF. The CDR3 region has the DNA TGTGCCAGCAGTTTCCGACAGGGTCCCTACGAGCAGTACTTC.

This clone has only one observation. The chain links TRBV6-1 to TRBJ1-4, with TRBD1 matching 10 bases. V lost 4 bases and J lost 4; bases outside the gene matches: 3. The CDR3 has 15 residues. From germline, CDR1 is MNHNS and CDR2 SASEGT. The DNA for the CDR3 is TGTGCCAGCAGTGGGACAGGGGGTCTTAATGAAAAACTGTTTTTT. Translating it yields CASSGTGGLNEKLFF.

The chain has TRBV2 and TRBJ2-2; 8 nucleotides agree with TRBD1. The CDR3 is 18 amino acids. Germline loops: CDR1 SNHLY, CDR2 FYNNEI. Trimming removed 2 bases from V and 6 bases from J; junction bases left unmatched: 14. DNA of the CDR3: TGTGCCAGCAGTGAACTCGACAGGGGTCGATACGGGGCCGGGGAGCTGTTTTTT. It is translated as CASSELDRGRYGAGELFF.